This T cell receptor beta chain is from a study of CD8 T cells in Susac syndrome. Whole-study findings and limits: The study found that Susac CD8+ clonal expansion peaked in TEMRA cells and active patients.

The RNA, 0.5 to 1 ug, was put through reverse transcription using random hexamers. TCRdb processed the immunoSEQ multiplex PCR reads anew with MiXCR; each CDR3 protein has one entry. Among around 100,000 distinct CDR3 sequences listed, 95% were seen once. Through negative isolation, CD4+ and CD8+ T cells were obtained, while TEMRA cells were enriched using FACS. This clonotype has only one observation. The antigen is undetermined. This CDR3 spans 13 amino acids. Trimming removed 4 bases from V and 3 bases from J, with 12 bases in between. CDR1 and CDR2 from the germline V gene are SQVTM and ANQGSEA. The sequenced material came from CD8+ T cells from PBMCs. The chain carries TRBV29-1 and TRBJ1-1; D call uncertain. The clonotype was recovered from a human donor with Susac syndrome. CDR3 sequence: CSVATNGYTEAFF. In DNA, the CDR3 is TGCAGCGTTGCTACGAATGGGTACACTGAAGCTTTCTTT.